This T cell receptor beta chain was identified in a study of tumor and adjacent non-tumor tissue in lung cancer listed by TCRdb under 2018. For the wider study: Patients with adenocarcinoma (roughly 12), squamous cell carcinoma (2) and small cell lung cancer (1) were included in the cohort. Some 31 paired specimens, one tumor and one normal lung sample per patient, were profiled by TCRbeta CDR3 sequencing. A total of 95 million to 150 million productive TCRbeta reads were generated by sequencing, corresponding to an average of approximately 4.5 million reads per sample. Ages among the roughly 15 patients ranged from roughly 31 to 80 years, there were around 10 men and 5 women, and disease was at TNM stage I to III. Bulk TCRbeta repertoires were compared between lung tumor tissue and matched distant non-tumor lung tissue obtained from over 13 lung cancer patients.

Library preparation employed multiplex PCR. Sequencer: Illumina HiSeq 2500. TCRbeta libraries were constructed through three rounds of nested PCR with primers (Table S4) according to protocols adapted from ARM-PCR. Before sequencing, PCR products of 200-500 bp were excised from the gel and purified with the QIAquick gel extraction kit. The study's processing was this. Reads were cleaned using Trimmomatic, were merged into complete CDR3 sequences using FLASH, and were assigned to V(D)J germline segments using MiTCR. Clonal diversity was computed as the inverse Simpson's index with VDJtools. Productive reads were defined as in-frame sequences without a premature stop codon. TCRdb cleaned the public reads at Q25 with fastp, built clones with MiXCR and kept in-frame beta chains. Rows merge per CDR3 protein into single entries with the most common DNA and genes. TCRdb, not the authors, supplied the V and J calls. The sample table records 68,000 or so distinct CDR3 sequences; almost 60% of these occur just once. The leading ten clones occupy 20% of the sample.

The study at large found these results: Tumor tissue showed significantly higher TCR diversity (inverse Simpson) than normal lung tissue, at roughly 390 vs 170 (P = 0.0075, Mann-Whitney U test). Only 15 or so patients were included in the cohort, and the need for larger samples and more detailed clinical data was noted by the authors. In normal lung, the top 100 clones accounted for a significantly larger cumulative share of the repertoire than in tumor tissue. The sequencing platform is not named in the methods, and unique molecular identifiers are not mentioned. TCR diversity was significantly higher in younger patients, and greater tumor TCR diversity was associated with shorter overall survival and shorter disease-free survival. Peripheral blood was not sequenced, so blood TCRbeta repertoires in these lung cancer patients were not examined.

With respect to this clonotype: The target of this receptor is not known. The junction and the germline gene differ at one end; a read error may be behind it.

RNA was isolated from bulk unsorted tissue, and RNA quality was assessed with a NanoDrop ND-1000 and an Agilent 2100. All donors had newly diagnosed lung cancer, had not received prior chemotherapy, and were admitted for thoracic surgery in China between August and November 2014. The study excluded patients who had received radiotherapy or chemotherapy before or who had another cancer at the same time. Pieces of surgical tissue measuring about 1-2.1 cm3 were kept in RNAlater solution and held at -80 degrees C until needed. The CDR3 goes from the cysteine to the phenylalanine over 16 residues. Only the CDR3 DNA is retained, 48 bases long and in frame from the first base. CDR1 SGHAT and CDR2 FQNNGV were looked up in the germline V gene.

Sequenced input: lung tumor tissue. The chain is encoded by TRBV11-2 joined to TRBJ2-6; the D segment is perhaps TRBD1 or TRBD2, each sharing 7 matched bases. This receptor was identified in a man in his fifties with non-small cell lung cancer. The CDR3 amino acid sequence is: CASSSGGGSGANVLAF. The DNA reads as follows: TGTGCCAGCAGCTCAGGGGGGGGCTCTGGGGCCAACGTACTGGCTTTC.